This TCR beta chain was observed in a study of cytomegalovirus exposure and HLA in healthy donors. Healthy bone marrow donors supplied every sample. The CDR3 extends over 15 amino acids. V lost 7 bases to trimming and J lost 1 base; unmatched junction nucleotides: 10. Germline V gene data show CDR1 as MDHEN and CDR2 as SYDVKM. Amplification used 60 Vbeta primers and 13 Jbeta primers. TCRdb's table, derived via immunoSEQ multiplex PCR, lists solely in-frame clones and lacks some. Among 160,000 or so clones listed, approximately 80% were seen once. V and J are TRBV28 and TRBJ2-7, with 7 bases matching TRBD1. Sample: PBMCs. The TCR comes from a woman in her 50s in good health and CMV-seronegative. CDR3 nucleotide sequence: TGTGCCAGCATTACTACAGAGACAGGGTCCTACGAGCAGTACTTC. Amino acids: CASITTETGSYEQYF.